This T cell receptor beta chain was identified in a study of blood T cell repertoires in COVID-19. Whole-study context: The United States, Italy and Spain supplied acute and convalescent COVID-19 samples.

This clone was seen only once. Participants were placed into cohorts based on the clinical history they reported. As processed by the authors: Estimation of nucleated cell counts was performed using reference gene primer amplification. The method was immunoSEQ multiplex PCR; TCRdb's version includes in-frame clones alone and lacks a portion of them. For V, J and clone size, that table is used; D and trimming come from the DNA. The table records roughly 220,000 clones, roughly 80% of them present only once. Trimming left V 2 bases short and J 6 bases short, with 12 bases between. There are 15 residues in the CDR3. Germline CDR1 is SGHNT and CDR2 is YYREEE (reference sequence).

The TCR originated in a woman between 40 and 55 years old with acute COVID-19. The sequenced sample consisted of PBMCs or T cells enriched from blood (not recorded which). V gene TRBV5-4 combines with J gene TRBJ1-6; D not resolved. CDR3 DNA: TGTGCCAGCAGCTTAGGAGGGAACGGTAATTCACCCCTCCACTTT. Its translation: CASSLGGNGNSPLHF.